This T cell receptor beta chain was recovered during a study of monozygotic twins with inflammatory bowel disease. In the case of this clonotype: Its target is unknown.

The CDR3 is made up of 15 amino acids. Germline V gene lookup returns CDR1 MDHEN and CDR2 SYDVKM. Broader study findings: For IBD patients, clonotypes shared with others were fewer than for healthy twins, especially with disease activity. Differing immunosuppressive treatments may have added variability to patient repertoires. Inverse Simpson values showed less TCRbeta diversity in IBD patients than in their healthy co-twins.

TCRalpha and TCRbeta cDNA underwent two nested PCRs of about 17 and 10 cycles. TCRdb reanalyzed the 5' RACE reads, giving one entry per CDR3 protein sequence and no DNA. The sample's table shows a few hundred thousand distinct CDR3 sequences. This TCR was sampled from a human donor with ulcerative colitis or Crohn's disease, or a healthy co-twin of an affected twin (not recorded which). The chain combines TRBV28 with TRBJ2-5; without DNA, the TCRdb call of TRBD1 cannot be checked. The sample was blood. The CDR3 loop reads CASSFVGGGAETQYF.